These 20 T cell receptor beta chains were all obtained from the same sample, sequenced in a study of shared clonotypes between healthy human individuals. The protocol was immunoSEQ multiplex PCR, while the TCRdb copy is restricted to in-frame clones and leaves out a portion. The repertoire holds around 500,000 clones, with 70% to 80% as singletons. Input material: PBMCs. These receptors were obtained from a woman in her forties in good health. Some clones in this sample may be carry-over from other donors' samples.

The chain employs TRBV10-3 and TRBJ2-1, with 9 bases lining up with TRBD2. J lost 9 bases, V lost 7 bases, and 13 bases had no gene match. This CDR3 is built from 15 residues. Germline lookup yields CDR1 ENHRY and CDR2 SYGVKD. CDR3 protein: CAIKPGLAFLSEQFF. The CDR3 DNA follows: TGTGCCATCAAACCGGGACTAGCCTTTTTGTCTGAGCAGTTCTTC.

The rearrangement uses TRBV19 and TRBJ1-1, with 7 bases fitting TRBD1. The germline CDR1 and CDR2 sequences are LNHDA and SQIVND (reference sequence). The CDR3 loop spans 15 amino acids. With V trimmed by 6 bases and J by 0 bases, 7 bases remained unmatched. The CDR3 region has the DNA TGTGCCAGTAGCCTGACAGGGCACTTGAACACTGAAGCTTTCTTT. As protein: CASSLTGHLNTEAFF.

The chain couples TRBV28 to TRBJ2-1; TRBD1 might be the D (7 bases). Germline CDR1 is MDHEN and CDR2 is SYDVKM. This CDR3 has 11 residues. The ends were cut back, 8 bases at V and 14 bases at J, with 16 bases in the middle. The CDR3 reads CASGSPRGEFF. CDR3 sequence (DNA): TGTGCCAGCGGGTCCCCCAGGGGGGAGTTCTTC.

On this clone: Germline and junction disagree at one end, which may indicate a read error. Different DNA sequences within this sample yield the same CDR3. This sequence joins TRBV11-3 and TRBJ1-1, with a possible D match to TRBD1 (5 bases). The germline gives CDR1 SGHNT, CDR2 YENEEA. The CDR3 loop spans 15 amino acids. The CDR3 nucleotides read TGTGCCAGCAGCTTAGGTGGGGGTTGGAACACTGAAGCCTTCTTT. Its protein is CASSLGGGWNTEAFF.

As for this clone: Within the sample, other DNA sequences also encode this same CDR3. The chain has TRBV18 and TRBJ2-5; TRBD1 agrees at 7 bases. The CDR3 totals 14 residues. After removal of 3 bases from V and 2 bases from J, the junction contained 3 bases not matched to a gene. Germline CDR1 and CDR2: KGHSH and LQKENI. The CDR3, as DNA: TGTGCCAGCTCACCTCGGACAGGTCAAGAGACCCAGTACTTC. Translating it yields CASSPRTGQETQYF.

This clone was observed a single time. The chain is built from TRBV27 and TRBJ2-3, with TRBD2 identical over 10 bases. Germline values: CDR1 MNHEY, CDR2 SMNVEV (reference sequence). After removal of 4 bases from V and 5 bases from J, the junction contained 9 bases not matched to a gene. The CDR3 loop spans 16 amino acids. The CDR3: CASSSRLAGTGDTQYF. The CDR3 DNA reads TGTGCCAGCAGTTCCCGACTAGCGGGTACCGGAGATACGCAGTATTTT.

J is TRBJ2-1 and V is TRBV13; D perhaps matches TRBD2 (6 bases). This CDR3 spans 16 amino acids. The ends were cut back, 2 bases at V and 7 bases at J, with 18 bases in the middle. Germline V gives CDR1 PRHDT, CDR2 FYEKMQ (reference sequence). CDR3 sequence (DNA): TGTGCCAGCAGCTTATGGACTTTTGAGAGCGGGAATGAGCAGTTCTTC. It codes for CASSLWTFESGNEQFF.

In this sample, this clone turned up a few times. This rearrangement joins TRBV18 to TRBJ1-5; D remains ambiguous. The V gene's germline CDR1 is KGHSH and CDR2 LQKENI. The CDR3 covers 14 residues. The ends were cut back, 5 bases at V and 2 bases at J, with 10 bases in the middle. The CDR3 DNA is TGTGCCAGCTCAGGTGGGATTGGCAATCAGCCCCAGCATTTT. Translation gives CASSGGIGNQPQHF.

The chain employs TRBV6-5 and TRBJ1-4, with TRBD1 as a possible D gene (5 bases). Germline assignment: CDR1 MNHEY and CDR2 SVGAGI. V was cut by 0 bases and J by 4 bases, with 9 bases left in between. The CDR3 contains 15 residues. The CDR3 coding sequence is TGTGCCAGCAGTTACTCGGGACGGAGTAATGAAAAACTGTTTTTT. It is translated as CASSYSGRSNEKLFF.

The chain links TRBV18 to TRBJ2-3; TRBD2 is a possible D gene (7 bases). There are 17 residues in the CDR3. Germline assignment: CDR1 KGHSH and CDR2 LQKENI. V was cut by 3 bases and J by 1 base, with 17 bases left in between. In nucleotides, the CDR3 is TGTGCCAGCTCACCCCCCTTGGGGGAGGGGGGCACAGATACGCAGTATTTT. It translates to CASSPPLGEGGTDTQYF.

The chain carries TRBV9 and TRBJ2-2; D is perhaps TRBD2 (6 bases). This CDR3 spans 16 amino acids. The V and J ends lost 3 bases and 0 bases respectively, with 12 bases between them. Looked up from germline, CDR1 is SGDLS and CDR2 is YYNGEE. The CDR3 is CASSERLDPNTGELFF. Written as DNA, the CDR3 is TGTGCCAGCAGCGAGCGACTAGACCCGAACACCGGGGAGCTGTTTTTT.

This rearrangement joins TRBV7-3 to TRBJ2-1; 14 nucleotides match TRBD2. The CDR3 is 15 amino acids. Trimming removed 7 bases from V and 5 bases from J; junction bases left unmatched: 4. The germline V gene has CDR1 SGHTA and CDR2 FQGTGA. CDR3 loop: CASKPGLAGDNEQFF. CDR3 bases: TGTGCCAGCAAACCGGGACTAGCGGGAGACAATGAGCAGTTCTTC.

DNA of the CDR3: TGCGCCAGCAGACCTCCGGGACTAGCGGATTACAATGAGCAGTTCTTC. It codes for CASRPPGLADYNEQFF. The chain joins TRBV4-1 to TRBJ2-1, with 11 bases identical to TRBD2. This CDR3 region has 16 residues. The germline V gene encodes CDR1 MGHRA and CDR2 YSYEKL. The V gene end was trimmed by 6 bases and the J gene end by 4 bases; junction bases not matched to a gene: 8.

The chain employs TRBV29-1 and TRBJ2-1, with D unresolved. Trimming cost V 4 bases and J 7 bases, with 5 bases left between them. This CDR3 has 10 residues. Per the germline V gene, CDR1 is SQVTM and CDR2 is ANQGSEA. DNA of the CDR3: TGCAGCGTTGGGCCGAATGAGCAGTTCTTC. Its translation is CSVGPNEQFF.

The DNA of the CDR3 is TGCGCCAGCAGTCAAGGGCAAGAGACCCAGTACTTC. It codes for CASSQGQETQYF. This chain connects TRBV23-1 to TRBJ2-5; unclear D gene. TRBV23-1 qualifies as an ORF whose function is uncertain. The CDR3 consists of 12 residues. V gave up 2 bases and J gave up 2 bases, with 3 bases separating them.

This clone appeared once. The chain is built from TRBV5-6 and TRBJ2-7; no firm D call. With 4 bases removed from V and 4 bases from J, the gap between germline ends came to 18 bases. CDR1 and CDR2 from the germline V gene are SGHDT and YYEEEE. This CDR3 comprises 15 residues. The CDR3 loop is CASSPPRLLPYEQYF. CDR3 nucleotides: TGTGCCAGCAGCCCCCCCCGCCTCCTACCTTACGAGCAGTACTTC.

V is TRBV7-6 and J is TRBJ1-1; no definite D call. This CDR3 has 14 amino acids. The V end lost 0 bases, the J end lost 5 bases, and 10 bases lay between the germline ends. CDR1 and CDR2 from the germline V gene are SGHVS and FNYEAQ. CDR3 bases: TGTGCCAGCAGCTTAGCCGACGAGGGAACTGAAGCTTTCTTT. Its protein is CASSLADEGTEAFF.

This clone occurred a few times. This chain links TRBV6-6 with TRBJ2-2; TRBD1 matches at 7 bases. The CDR3 runs to 15 residues. The J segment lost 2 bases and the V segment lost 2 bases, leaving 2 bases of the junction unmatched. The germline V gene encodes CDR1 MNHNY and CDR2 SVGAGI (reference sequence). The CDR3 here is CASSYGTDNTGELFF. DNA for the CDR3: TGTGCCAGCAGTTACGGGACAGACAACACCGGGGAGCTGTTTTTT.

The chain uses TRBV2 and TRBJ2-2, with D unclear. The CDR3 contains 12 residues. V was clipped by 6 bases and J by 5 bases, with 7 bases between them. Germline CDR1 reads SNHLY; CDR2 reads FYNNEI. CDR3 sequence reads: CASRYYTGELFF. DNA of the CDR3: TGTGCCAGCAGATACTATACCGGGGAGCTGTTTTTT.

The chain joins TRBV19 to TRBJ2-5; TRBD1 agrees at 9 bases. The CDR3 sequence is 14 residues long. Germline lookup yields CDR1 LNHDA and CDR2 SQIVND (reference sequence). The V segment lost 9 bases and the J segment 5 bases; nucleotides outside the gene matches: 10. The DNA for the CDR3 is TGTGCCAGGGGCCCACAGGGGGCGGTGGAGACCCAGTACTTC. The encoded protein is CARGPQGAVETQYF.